The 7 T cell receptor beta chains below were found in one sample sequenced in a study of cytomegalovirus exposure and HLA in healthy donors. With 60 Vbeta and 13 Jbeta primers, the PCR was carried out. Some clones are missing from TCRdb's copy, which holds only in-frame ones; the method was immunoSEQ multiplex PCR. The table includes around 170,000 clones, about 77% detected once. What was sequenced was PBMCs. The source is a woman under 40 in good health and CMV-seropositive.

The rearrangement joins TRBV4-1 to TRBJ2-3; D remains unclear. Trimming removed 4 bases from V and 4 bases from J, with 12 bases in between. There are 14 residues in the CDR3. The germline gives CDR1 MGHRA, CDR2 YSYEKL. CDR3 DNA sequence: TGCGCCAGCAGCCCTCCCAGCCGGGCAGATACGCAGTATTTT. As protein: CASSPPSRADTQYF.

This chain joins TRBV4-2 and TRBJ1-2, with 10 bases fitting TRBD1. This CDR3 comprises 14 residues. Trimming took 4 bases from V and 8 from J; bases not matched to a gene: 7. The germline gives CDR1 LGHNA, CDR2 YNFKEQ. CDR3 DNA sequence: TGTGCCAGCAGCCCGGAGAGGGGACAGGGGGGCTACACCTTC. Protein sequence: CASSPERGQGGYTF.

Written as DNA, the CDR3 is TGTGCCAGCAGTGCCCTCGCGGGGGAGCAGTACTTC. This encodes CASSALAGEQYF. V gene TRBV9 combines with J gene TRBJ2-7, with D possibly matching TRBD2 (6 bases). CDR1 SGDLS and CDR2 YYNGEE come from the germline V gene. This CDR3 is 12 amino acids long. Trimming removed 5 bases from V and 7 bases from J, with 13 bases in between.

V usage is TRBV27 and J usage is TRBJ2-5, with 12 bases identical to TRBD2. After removal of 5 bases from V and 5 bases from J, the junction contained 9 bases not matched to a gene. CDR1 and CDR2 (germline): MNHEY, SMNVEV (reference sequence). The CDR3 is made up of 16 amino acids. The CDR3 bases are TGTGCCAGCAGTCTGACTAGCGGGGGCCTCGGGGAGACCCAGTACTTC. Protein: CASSLTSGGLGETQYF.

This clone was seen only once. The chain carries TRBV2 and TRBJ2-1, with a tentative D call TRBD1 (7 bases). With 5 bases removed from V and 0 bases from J, the gap between germline ends came to 20 bases. The CDR3 runs 18 residues. Per the germline V gene, CDR1 is SNHLY and CDR2 is FYNNEI. CDR3 region: CASSLPTQGGVSYNEQFF. CDR3 DNA: TGTGCCAGCAGTTTACCTACCCAGGGGGGAGTCTCCTACAATGAGCAGTTCTTC.

This sequence joins TRBV15 and TRBJ2-2; TRBD1 aligns across 9 bases. Unmatched junction bases numbered 4, after V lost 3 bases and J lost 5 bases. Germline V gene lookup returns CDR1 LNHNV and CDR2 YYDKDF (reference sequence). The CDR3 runs to 15 residues. The DNA of the CDR3 is TGTGCCACCAGCAGCGGACAGGGGTGGACCGGGGAGCTGTTTTTT. It codes for CATSSGQGWTGELFF. The whole variable domain, remainder taken from reference TRBV15 and TRBJ2-2, is DAMVIQNPRYQVTQFGKPVTLSCSQTLNHNVMYWYQQKSSQAPKLLFHYYDKDFNNEADTPDNFQSRRPNTSFCFLDIRSPGLGDTAMYLCATSSGQGWTGELFFGEGSRLTVL.

The chain uses TRBV5-1 and TRBJ1-2; D not certain. With 3 bases removed from V and 2 bases from J, the gap between germline ends came to 17 bases. This CDR3 comprises 16 residues. Germline V CDR1 and CDR2: SGHRS, YFSETQ. This CDR3 is CASSSQSWPSNYGYTF. CDR3 in DNA: TGCGCCAGCAGCTCCCAGTCATGGCCGTCAAACTATGGCTACACCTTC.